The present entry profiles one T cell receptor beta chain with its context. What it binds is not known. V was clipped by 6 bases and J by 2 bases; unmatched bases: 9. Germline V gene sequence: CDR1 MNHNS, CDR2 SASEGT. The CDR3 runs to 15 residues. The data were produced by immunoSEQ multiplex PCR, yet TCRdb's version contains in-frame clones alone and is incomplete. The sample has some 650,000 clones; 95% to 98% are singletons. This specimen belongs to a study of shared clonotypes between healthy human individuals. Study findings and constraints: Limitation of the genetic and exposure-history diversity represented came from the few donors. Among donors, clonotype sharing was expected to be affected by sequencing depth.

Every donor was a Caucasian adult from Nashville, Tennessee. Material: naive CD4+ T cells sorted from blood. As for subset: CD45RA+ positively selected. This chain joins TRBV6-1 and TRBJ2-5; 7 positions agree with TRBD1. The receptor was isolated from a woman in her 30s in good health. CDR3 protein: CASSPLSTGQETQYF. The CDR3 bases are TGTGCCAGCAGCCCCCTCTCGACAGGGCAAGAGACCCAGTACTTC.